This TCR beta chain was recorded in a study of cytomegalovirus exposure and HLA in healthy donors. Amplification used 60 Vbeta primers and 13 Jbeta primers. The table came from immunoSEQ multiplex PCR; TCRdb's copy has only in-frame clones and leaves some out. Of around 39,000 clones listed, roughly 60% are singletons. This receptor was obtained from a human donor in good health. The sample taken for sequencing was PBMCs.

The CDR3 nucleotides are TGCGCCAGCAGCTTGGCCACGACAGGGGGTGGCTACACCTTC. Translated: CASSLATTGGGYTF. The V gene is TRBV5-1, the J gene TRBJ1-2; 9 bases fit TRBD1. The junction had 4 bases not matched to a gene; V was cut back by 0 bases and J by 7 bases. Germline V lookup: CDR1 SGHRS, CDR2 YFSETQ. This CDR3 has 14 residues. Looking up the rest from reference TRBV5-1 and TRBJ1-2 gives the full variable domain: KAGVTQTPRYLIKTRGQQVTLSCSPISGHRSVSWYQQTPGQGLQFLFEYFSETQRNKGNFPGRFSGRQFSNSRSEMNVSTLELGDSALYLCASSLATTGGGYTFGSGTRLTVV.